One and the same sample provided the 5 T cell receptor beta chains below, sequenced in a study of blood T cell repertoires in COVID-19. Clones were read by immunoSEQ multiplex PCR, and TCRdb kept only the in-frame ones, dropping some. The data contain about 68,000 clones, roughly 83% of them seen just once; the ten biggest clones take up more than 7%. The sample comprised peripheral blood. These receptors all stem from a man aged 50 to 60 with active COVID-19.

This sequence joins TRBV21-1 and TRBJ1-5; the D call in the table, TRBD1, was not verified against the DNA. TRBV21-1 represents a pseudogene. The CDR3 runs to 17 residues. The CDR3 loop reads CASSTLARAFCNQPQHF. DNA for the CDR3: TGTGCCAGCTCCACCCTGGCCAGGGCCTTTTGCAATCAGCCCCAGCATTTT.

V and J are TRBV2 and TRBJ2-5, with TRBD2 matching 12 bases. Germline V CDR1 and CDR2: SNHLY, FYNNEI. The CDR3 covers 17 residues. The V and J ends lost 6 bases and 2 bases, in that order; junction bases with no gene match: 10. For the CDR3, the DNA is TGTGCCAGCAGCCGATCTAGCGGGGGGGGGACACAAGAGACCCAGTACTTC. Protein product: CASSRSSGGGTQETQYF. Variable domain in full (rest from reference TRBV2 and TRBJ2-5): EPEVTQTPSHQVTQMGQEVILRCVPISNHLYFYWYRQILGQKVEFLVSFYNNEISEKSEIFDDQFSVERPDGSNFTLKIRSTKLEDSAMYFCASSRSSGGGTQETQYFGPGTRLLVL.

This chain uses TRBV5-1 with TRBJ1-2; D is ambiguous. The CDR3 covers 12 residues. The V end was cut by 4 bases, the J end by 6 bases, with 10 bases between. The germline gives CDR1 SGHRS, CDR2 YFSETQ. The CDR3 DNA reads as TGCGCCAGCAGCCCAAGGAGAGATGGCTACACCTTC. As protein: CASSPRRDGYTF. The whole variable domain, remainder taken from reference TRBV5-1 and TRBJ1-2, is KAGVTQTPRYLIKTRGQQVTLSCSPISGHRSVSWYQQTPGQGLQFLFEYFSETQRNKGNFPGRFSGRQFSNSRSEMNVSTLELGDSALYLCASSPRRDGYTFGSGTRLTVV.

Only a few counts were recorded for this clone. This CDR3 reads CASRAFRGSYNSPLHF. Written as DNA, the CDR3 is TGTGCCAGCAGGGCCTTTCGCGGCAGCTATAATTCACCCCTCCACTTT. The chain links TRBV7-8 to TRBJ1-6; D is ambiguous. The CDR3 sequence is 16 residues long. Germline loops: CDR1 SGHVS, CDR2 FQNEAQ. V was pared by 6 bases and J by 3 bases, with 15 bases between.

This chain connects TRBV30 to TRBJ2-5; perhaps TRBD2 as D (7 bases). The CDR3 is 14 residues long. The germline gives CDR1 GTSNPN, CDR2 SVGIG (reference sequence). The V gene lost 5 bases and the J gene lost 4 bases, with 17 bases spanning the gap. The CDR3, as DNA: TGTGCCTGGGGCGGGGGTCGAGGGGGAGAGACCCAGTACTTC. Amino acid sequence: CAWGGGRGGETQYF.